The 32 T cell receptor beta chains given below trace back to one sample, sequenced in a study of regulatory T cells in long-lasting Graves disease. Specified time point: persistent/refractory GD, antithyroid drugs over 5 years with positive TRAb. Extracted RNA from PBMCs served as the source of the TCR library. To make TCR beta libraries, researchers used iRepertoire HTBI primers and Arm-PCR of CDR3 regions. TCRdb fed the multiplex PCR reads into MiXCR, producing one record per CDR3 protein. The data contain approximately 690,000 distinct CDR3 sequences, around 32% of them singletons. This sample comprised peripheral blood mononuclear cells (PBMCs), obtained when the disease was refractory, from a patient treated with antithyroid drugs. The receptor source for this set is a female donor with Graves disease.

This clonotype was seen only a few times. The chain has TRBV7-2 and TRBJ2-1, with 7 bases aligning to TRBD1. V lost 5 bases to trimming and J lost 5 bases; unmatched junction nucleotides: 3. Germline CDR1 is SGHTA and CDR2 is FQGNSA. The length of the CDR3 is 13 residues. The DNA of the CDR3 is TGTGCCAGCAGCCTGGGACAGAACAATGAGCAGTTCTTC. It encodes CASSLGQNNEQFF. The full variable domain, its missing parts supplied by reference TRBV7-2 and TRBJ2-1, is GAGVSQSPSNKVTEKGKDVELRCDPISGHTALYWYRQSLGQGLEFLIYFQGNSAPDKSGLPSDRFSAERTGGSVSTLTIQRTQQEDSAVYLCASSLGQNNEQFFGPGTRLTVL.

This clonotype came up a few times. The chain carries TRBV6-1 and TRBJ2-7, with 7 bases aligning to TRBD1. Germline V gene data show CDR1 as MNHNS and CDR2 as SASEGT. CDR3 length: 15 residues. After removal of 6 bases from V and 3 bases from J, the junction contained 11 bases not matched to a gene. The CDR3 DNA sequence: TGTGCCAGCAGAACCACCGGGACAGCACACTACGAGCAGTACTTC. Its translation: CASRTTGTAHYEQYF.

V gene TRBV7-2 combines with J gene TRBJ1-5, with D unresolved. Trimming shortened V by 2 bases and J by 6 bases, and 8 bases separated the two germline ends. CDR1 SGHTA and CDR2 FQGNSA come from the germline V gene. CDR3 length: 13 residues. Here the CDR3 reads CASSLTWGQPQHF. The CDR3 nucleotides are TGTGCCAGCAGCTTAACGTGGGGTCAGCCCCAGCATTTT.

The chain uses TRBV7-2 and TRBJ2-2; D unclear. The CDR3 has 14 residues. Germline-derived CDR1 and CDR2 are SGHTA and FQGNSA. The germline V and J ends were trimmed by 0 bases and 4 bases, with 6 bases remaining between them. CDR3 coding DNA: TGTGCCAGCAGCTTAGCGCTCCTCACCGGGGAGCTGTTTTTT. Translated: CASSLALLTGELFF. The complete variable domain, with remaining parts taken from reference TRBV7-2 and TRBJ2-2, reads GAGVSQSPSNKVTEKGKDVELRCDPISGHTALYWYRQSLGQGLEFLIYFQGNSAPDKSGLPSDRFSAERTGGSVSTLTIQRTQQEDSAVYLCASSLALLTGELFFGEGSRLTVL.

The chain is built from TRBV28 and TRBJ1-1; D not certain. Germline CDR1 MDHEN, CDR2 SYDVKM. The CDR3 extends over 13 amino acids. V was clipped by 6 bases and J by 3 bases, with 11 bases between them. In DNA form, the CDR3 reads TGTGCCAGCAGGAGGAACGGGGACACTGAAGCTTTCTTT. It specifies CASRRNGDTEAFF.

The chain combines TRBV12-3 or TRBV12-4 with TRBJ1-5; the match to TRBD1 covers 7 bases. V gave up 5 bases and J gave up 6 bases; unmatched junction bases: 10. The CDR3 has 15 amino acids. The CDR3 bases are TGTGCCAGCAGTCCCAGGGGAGGGGGCGCTCAGCCCCAGCATTTT. Amino acids: CASSPRGGGAQPQHF.

The V gene is TRBV12-3 or TRBV12-4, the J gene TRBJ2-6; maybe TRBD1 (6 bases). Trimming pared 5 bases from V and 1 base from J, leaving 12 bases between. The CDR3 totals 16 residues. The CDR3 spells CASSRETGSGANVLTF. CDR3 DNA: TGTGCCAGCAGTCGGGAAACAGGGTCTGGGGCCAACGTCCTGACTTTC.

The chain joins TRBV18 to TRBJ2-5; possible D gene TRBD2, 5 bases. Trimming shortened V by 5 bases and J by 1 base, and 11 bases separated the two germline ends. Per the germline V gene, CDR1 is KGHSH and CDR2 is LQKENI. The CDR3 is 14 residues long. Written as DNA, the CDR3 is TGTGCCAGCTCAGAGGGTAACAGCCAAGAGACCCAGTACTTC. Amino acids: CASSEGNSQETQYF.

The J gene is TRBJ2-7, the V gene TRBV20-1, with 7 bases identical to TRBD1. The CDR3 contains 13 residues. CDR1 and CDR2 from the germline V gene are DFQATT and SNEGSKA (reference sequence). Germline trimming cut 0 bases from V and 6 bases from J; bases unmatched to any gene: 5. CDR3 coding DNA: TGCAGTGCTAGAGAATGGGACAGCCCCGAGCAGTACTTC. Residues: CSAREWDSPEQYF.

As for this clonotype: This may be a read error: a much more frequent sequence differs by one nucleotide. The chain has TRBV2 and TRBJ1-2; a possible D gene is TRBD1 (5 bases). Germline CDR1 SNHLY, CDR2 FYNNEI. The CDR3 totals 14 residues. The CDR3 protein is CASREAGRGYGYTF. The CDR3 region has the DNA TGTGCCAGCCGTGAGGCAGGGCGGGGCTATGGCTACACCTTC.

The chain couples TRBV29-1 to TRBJ2-7, with TRBD1 matching over 7 bases. Germline lookup yields CDR1 SQVTM and CDR2 ANQGSEA. The J segment lost 4 bases and the V segment lost 4 bases, leaving 4 bases of the junction unmatched. The CDR3 extends over 12 amino acids. The CDR3 nucleotides are TGCAGCGTTGGGGTACAGGGGTACGAGCAGTACTTC. It codes for CSVGVQGYEQYF.

This clonotype came up a few times. The chain is built from TRBV20-1 and TRBJ1-2; TRBD1 is a possible D gene (5 bases). Germline lookup yields CDR1 DFQATT and CDR2 SNEGSKA (reference sequence). V was trimmed by 4 bases and J by 8 bases, leaving 14 bases between them. CDR3 size: 12 residues. Here the CDR3 reads CSAMRDSGGYTF. CDR3 bases: TGCAGTGCTATGAGGGACTCCGGCGGCTACACCTTC.

V usage is TRBV28 and J usage is TRBJ1-5, with TRBD1 as a possible D gene (5 bases). Germline V CDR1 and CDR2: MDHEN, SYDVKM. The CDR3 has 18 amino acids. With 3 bases removed from V and 7 bases from J, the gap between germline ends came to 25 bases. This chain's CDR3 is CASSLPAINSGSVQPQHF. CDR3 DNA sequence: TGTGCCAGCAGTTTGCCGGCGATTAATTCAGGGTCGGTGCAGCCCCAGCATTTT.

There are a few counts of this clonotype. The chain links TRBV15 to TRBJ1-2; 9 bases fit TRBD1. Germline V gene sequence: CDR1 LNHNV, CDR2 YYDKDF (reference sequence). V was pared by 1 base and J by 2 bases, with 11 bases of the junction left unmatched. This CDR3 comprises 18 residues. CDR3 in amino acids: CATSRGANRGRRNYGYTF. The DNA for the CDR3 is TGTGCCACCAGCAGAGGGGCAAACAGGGGGCGCAGAAACTATGGCTACACCTTC. The full variable domain, rest sourced from reference TRBV15 and TRBJ1-2, is DAMVIQNPRYQVTQFGKPVTLSCSQTLNHNVMYWYQQKSSQAPKLLFHYYDKDFNNEADTPDNFQSRRPNTSFCFLDIRSPGLGDTAMYLCATSRGANRGRRNYGYTFGSGTRLTVV.

This chain links TRBV4-1 with TRBJ1-1; D perhaps matches TRBD1 (5 bases). V gave up 3 bases and J gave up 0 bases, with 11 bases separating them. The CDR3 is 15 residues long. In germline, CDR1 is MGHRA, CDR2 YSYEKL. The CDR3 region has the DNA TGCGCCAGCAGCCAGTCGGGACGCCTGAACACTGAAGCTTTCTTT. This translates into CASSQSGRLNTEAFF.

This clonotype has a handful of counts. The chain carries TRBV6-1 and TRBJ1-5; perhaps TRBD1 as D (6 bases). Trimming removed 11 bases from V and 0 bases from J, with 14 bases in between. This CDR3 spans 14 amino acids. CDR1 MNHNS and CDR2 SASEGT come from the germline V gene. This CDR3 is CAGMDRDSNQPQHF. The CDR3 DNA reads as TGTGCCGGCATGGACAGAGATAGCAATCAGCCCCAGCATTTT.

CDR3 in DNA: TGTGCCAGCAGGCCATCAGGGGAGGGAACCGGGGAGCTGTTTTTT. Translation gives CASRPSGEGTGELFF. J is TRBJ2-2 and V is TRBV6-2 or TRBV6-3; D is perhaps TRBD2 (7 bases). The germline V gene encodes CDR1 MNHEY and CDR2 SVGEGT. Trimming left V 6 bases short and J 5 bases short, with 16 bases between. This CDR3 contains 15 residues.

This clonotype was detected only once. V usage is TRBV10-2 and J usage is TRBJ2-4; no reliable D call. The V and J ends lost 8 bases and 9 bases respectively, with 8 bases between them. This CDR3 comprises 10 residues. The germline V gene has CDR1 WSHSY and CDR2 SAAADI. The CDR3 DNA is TGCGCCAGCGGATCGAGCATTCAGTACTTC. This gives the protein CASGSSIQYF.

This clonotype was picked up many times. The chain has TRBV28 and TRBJ1-1; possibly TRBD1 for D (5 bases). V was shortened by 6 bases and J by 0 bases, with 14 bases between the two germline ends. CDR1 and CDR2 from the germline V gene are MDHEN and SYDVKM. This CDR3 is built from 15 residues. CDR3 amino acids: CASSYADRLNTEAFF. The CDR3, as DNA: TGTGCCAGCAGCTACGCCGACAGATTGAACACTGAAGCTTTCTTT. Complete variable domain (other parts from reference TRBV28 and TRBJ1-1): DVKVTQSSRYLVKRTGEKVFLECVQDMDHENMFWYRQDPGLGLRLIYFSYDVKMKEKGDIPEGYSVSREKKERFSLILESASTNQTSMYLCASSYADRLNTEAFFGQGTRLTVV.

For this clonotype: One junction end disagrees with the germline gene, perhaps due to a read error. The rearrangement uses TRBV4-1 and TRBJ2-5; 12 bases are a match to TRBD1. The CDR3 has 17 amino acids. Germline V CDR1 and CDR2: MGHRA, YSYEKL. The CDR3 is CASSHAAGQGARETQCF. Here the CDR3 DNA reads TGCGCCAGCAGCCATGCGGCGGGACAGGGGGCTAGAGAGACCCAGTGCTTC.

This clonotype turned up a few times. The chain combines TRBV14 with TRBJ1-2, with 10 nucleotides matching TRBD1. Trimming cost V 5 bases and J 0 bases; bases outside gene matches: 9. Germline CDR1 is SGHDN and CDR2 is FVKESK. The CDR3 is made up of 17 amino acids. CDR3 DNA sequence: TGTGCCAGCAGCTCACGGGACAGGGGATCGACTAACTATGGCTACACCTTC. Its translation: CASSSRDRGSTNYGYTF.

This clonotype was counted at least ten times. J is TRBJ1-1 and V is TRBV6-1; the D is unclear. V was trimmed by 7 bases and J by 5 bases, leaving 26 bases between them. The germline V gene has CDR1 MNHNS and CDR2 SASEGT. This CDR3 has 17 residues. CDR3 protein: CASKAYWVDAGETEAFF. CDR3 DNA sequence: TGTGCCAGCAAAGCCTACTGGGTAGATGCGGGCGAAACTGAAGCTTTCTTT.

The chain is built from TRBV9 and TRBJ1-2; the D gene is possibly TRBD1 (5 bases). CDR3 size: 16 residues. Germline V CDR1 and CDR2: SGDLS, YYNGEE. V was clipped by 3 bases and J by 1 base, with 16 bases between them. The CDR3 region has the DNA TGTGCCAGCAGCGCTGATTCGGGACGGCTTAACTATGGCTACACCTTC. Translating gives CASSADSGRLNYGYTF. The variable domain in full, completed from reference TRBV9 and TRBJ1-2, reads DSGVTQTPKHLITATGQRVTLRCSPRSGDLSVYWYQQSLDQGLQFLIQYYNGEERAKGNILERFSAQQFPDLHSELNLSSLELGDSALYFCASSADSGRLNYGYTFGSGTRLTVV.

The gene calls are TRBV20-1 and TRBJ2-1, with D unclear. V dropped 5 bases and J dropped 6 bases, with 11 bases sitting between them. The CDR3 consists of 12 residues. Looked up from germline, CDR1 is DFQATT and CDR2 is SNEGSKA (reference sequence). CDR3 nucleotide sequence: TGCAGTGCTTACCACTATGGCAATGAGCAGTTCTTC. Encoded protein: CSAYHYGNEQFF.

The genes are TRBV2 and TRBJ2-7; 10 bases map to TRBD1. Looked up from germline, CDR1 is SNHLY and CDR2 is FYNNEI. This CDR3 contains 15 residues. V was pared by 3 bases and J by 4 bases, with 6 bases of the junction left unmatched. The CDR3 is CASSDRDRGVYEQYF. CDR3 coding DNA: TGTGCCAGCAGTGACCGGGACAGGGGTGTTTACGAGCAGTACTTC.

The rearrangement links TRBV15 to TRBJ2-7; 13 nucleotides align to TRBD2. Trimming removed 4 bases from V and 3 bases from J; junction bases left unmatched: 6. The CDR3 is 16 amino acids. CDR1 and CDR2 from the germline V gene are LNHNV and YYDKDF (reference sequence). The CDR3 loop reads CATSTRTSGSIYEQYF. CDR3 nucleotide sequence: TGTGCCACCAGCACCCGGACTAGCGGGAGCATCTACGAGCAGTACTTC.

This rearrangement joins TRBV7-9 to TRBJ1-1; 9 bases agree with TRBD1. The CDR3 is made up of 15 amino acids. Germline-derived CDR1 and CDR2 are SEHNR and FQNEAQ (reference sequence). V gave up 4 bases and J gave up 1 base; unmatched junction bases: 4. CDR3 region: CASSSRTGANTEAFF. CDR3 nucleotide sequence: TGTGCCAGCAGCTCCCGGACAGGGGCGAACACTGAAGCTTTCTTT.

This clonotype was picked up many times. This rearrangement joins TRBV20-1 to TRBJ2-5; the match to TRBD2 covers 7 bases. The CDR3 sequence is 14 residues long. V was clipped by 6 bases and J by 1 base; unmatched bases: 8. The germline gives CDR1 DFQATT, CDR2 SNEGSKA (reference sequence). CDR3 protein: CSASSSSGQETQYF. CDR3 bases: TGCAGTGCCTCCTCATCTAGCGGCCAAGAGACCCAGTACTTC.

On this clonotype itself: A much more abundant neighbour one base away suggests this may be a read error. It is likely a read error, because the conserved phenylalanine at the end of the CDR3 is missing. J is TRBJ1-1 and V is TRBV2; TRBD1 aligns across 8 bases. Germline V gives CDR1 SNHLY, CDR2 FYNNEI. The length of the CDR3 is 13 residues. Trimming took 8 bases from V and 4 from J; bases not matched to a gene: 6. CDR3 coding DNA: TGTGCCAGCCTCCGGGACAGGCGCACTGAAGCTTTCTCT. This encodes CASLRDRRTEAFS.

In its sample, this clonotype was seen many times. The chain carries TRBV2 and TRBJ1-4; no clear D. CDR1 SNHLY and CDR2 FYNNEI come from the germline V gene. The CDR3 length is 15 residues. Trimming cost V 7 bases and J 0 bases, with 12 bases left between them. CDR3: CASIADLSTNEKLFF. CDR3 sequence (DNA): TGTGCCAGCATCGCCGACCTTTCAACTAATGAAAAACTGTTTTTT.

This clonotype has only a few counts. This chain joins TRBV6-1 and TRBJ2-7; 12 bases are shared with TRBD2. Germline V gives CDR1 MNHNS, CDR2 SASEGT. J gave up 4 bases and V 6 bases, and 10 bases lay outside the gene matches. The CDR3 is made up of 16 amino acids. CDR3: CASSLRLAGVRYEQYF. DNA for the CDR3: TGTGCCAGCAGCCTCAGACTAGCGGGAGTGAGATACGAGCAGTACTTC.

The table lists this clonotype with a few counts. CDR3 sequence: CASSLAQWTGELFF. The CDR3 coding sequence is TGTGCCAGCAGCTTAGCTCAGTGGACTGGGGAGCTGTTTTTT. This chain joins TRBV7-2 and TRBJ2-2; D might be TRBD2 (5 bases). CDR1 is SGHTA and CDR2 is FQGNSA in the germline V gene. The V end lost 0 bases, the J end lost 8 bases, and 10 bases lay between the germline ends. The CDR3 has 14 amino acids.